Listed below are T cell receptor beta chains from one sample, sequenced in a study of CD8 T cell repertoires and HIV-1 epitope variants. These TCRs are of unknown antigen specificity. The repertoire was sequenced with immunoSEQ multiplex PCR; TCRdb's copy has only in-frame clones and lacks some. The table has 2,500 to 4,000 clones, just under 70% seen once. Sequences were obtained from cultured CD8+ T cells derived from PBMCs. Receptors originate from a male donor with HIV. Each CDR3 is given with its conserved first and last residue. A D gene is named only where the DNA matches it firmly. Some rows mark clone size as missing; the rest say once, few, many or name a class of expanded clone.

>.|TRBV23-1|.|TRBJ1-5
TGCGCCAGCAGTCAGTTGGCACAGGGAAATCAGCCCCAGCATTTT
CASSQLAQGNQPQHF
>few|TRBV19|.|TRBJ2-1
TGTGCCTCAAGGGAGAGCTCCTACAATGAGCAGTTCTTC
CASRESSYNEQFF
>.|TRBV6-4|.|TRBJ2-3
TGTGCCAGCAGTACTCAATCTAGCACAGATACGCAGTATTTT
CASSTQSSTDTQYF
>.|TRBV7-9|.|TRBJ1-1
TGTGCCAGCGGACCGAACACGGCAGGACCGAACACTGAAGCTTTCTTT
CASGPNTAGPNTEAFF
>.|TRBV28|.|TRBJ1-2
TGTGCCAGCAGTTTCCGACACCATTCTTTTCTTAACTATGGCTACACCTTC
CASSFRHHSFLNYGYTF
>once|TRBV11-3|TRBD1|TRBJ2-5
TGTGCCAGCAGCTTGGACAGGTCCCAAGAGACCCAGTACTTC
CASSLDRSQETQYF
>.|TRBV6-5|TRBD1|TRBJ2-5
TGTGCCAGCAGTTACGTGGGACAGGGTGAGACCCAGTACTTC
CASSYVGQGETQYF
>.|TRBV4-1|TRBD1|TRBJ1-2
TGCGCCAGCAGCCAAGATCGACAGGGGGCTCAGGACTATGGCTACACCTTC
CASSQDRQGAQDYGYTF
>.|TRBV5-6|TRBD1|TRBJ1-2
TGTGCCAGCAGCTTGGGCGGGACAGGGGGAACCTACACCTTC
CASSLGGTGGTYTF
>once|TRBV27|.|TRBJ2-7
TGTGCCAGCAGTAAGGCGGGGGCCGGGTACGAGCAGTACTTC
CASSKAGAGYEQYF
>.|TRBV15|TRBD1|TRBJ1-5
TGTGCCACCAGCAATTCCGGACAGGGCAATCAGCCCCAGCATTTT
CATSNSGQGNQPQHF
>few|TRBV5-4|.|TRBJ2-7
TGTGCCAGCAGCTTGTCCCACGAGCAGTACTTC
CASSLSHEQYF
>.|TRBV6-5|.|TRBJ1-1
TGTGCCAGCAGCCACGCGGTGAACACTGAAGCTTTCTTT
CASSHAVNTEAFF
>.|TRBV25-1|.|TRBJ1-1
TGTGCCAGCATACAAACAGGGGAAGCTTTCTTT
CASIQTGEAFF
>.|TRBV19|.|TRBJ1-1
TGTGCCAGTAGGAACGGGGGGTCCACTGAAGCTTTCTTT
CASRNGGSTEAFF
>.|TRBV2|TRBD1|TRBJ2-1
TGTGCCAGCAGGACCGGGACAGCGCAGCAGTTCTTC
CASRTGTAQQFF
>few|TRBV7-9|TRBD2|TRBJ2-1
TGTGCCAGCAGCTTGGCGGGAGTACACTACAATGAGCAGTTCTTC
CASSLAGVHYNEQFF
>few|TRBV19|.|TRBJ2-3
TGTGCCAGTAGCCTTAGCACAGATACGCAGTATTTT
CASSLSTDTQYF
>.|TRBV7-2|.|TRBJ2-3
TGTGCCAGCATCCTGCCCTCCGGGGTTAGCACAGATACGCAGTATTTT
CASILPSGVSTDTQYF
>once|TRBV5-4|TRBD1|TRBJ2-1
TGTGCCAGCAGCCCCCCGGACAGGGGGAATGAGCAGTTCTTC
CASSPPDRGNEQFF
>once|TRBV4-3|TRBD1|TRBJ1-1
TGCGCCAGCAGCCTAAAAACCCCCGGACAGGCCATTGAAGCTTTCTTT
CASSLKTPGQAIEAFF
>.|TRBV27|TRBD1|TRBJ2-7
TGTGCCAGCAGTTCAGACAGGGGGGGGACCTACGAGCAGTACTTC
CASSSDRGGTYEQYF
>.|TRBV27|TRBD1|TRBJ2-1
TGTGCCAGCAGTCCCACACCACAGGGGGATGAGCAGTTCTTC
CASSPTPQGDEQFF
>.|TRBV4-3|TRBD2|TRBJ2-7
TGCGCCAGCAGCCAAGATTTCGGGGGGGGCCTCTCCTACGAGCAGTACTTC
CASSQDFGGGLSYEQYF
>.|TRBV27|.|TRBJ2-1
TGTGCCAGCAGTTTAAAGGGAGCGTACAATGAGCAGTTCTTC
CASSLKGAYNEQFF
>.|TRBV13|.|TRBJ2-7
TGTGCCAGCAGTTTCATGTCGCGGGGTAGCGAGCAGTACTTC
CASSFMSRGSEQYF
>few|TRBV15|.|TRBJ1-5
TGTGCCACCAGCAGAGAAGGAGGGAGCAATCAGCCCCAGCATTTT
CATSREGGSNQPQHF
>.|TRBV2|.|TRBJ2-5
TGTGCCAGCAGTGAATTAGAGACCCAGTACTTC
CASSELETQYF
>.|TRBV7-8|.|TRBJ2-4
TGTGCCAGCAGCTTAGCGGGGTGGGGGGTACCGCACGGAAACATTCAGTACTTC
CASSLAGWGVPHGNIQYF
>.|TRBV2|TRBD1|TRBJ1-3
TGTGCCAGCAGTGATGACAGGGACTACAATTCACCCTCTGGAAACACCATATATTTT
CASSDDRDYNSPSGNTIYF
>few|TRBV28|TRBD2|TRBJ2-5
TGTGCCAGCAGTTTCATTAGCGGGCTTCAAGAGACCCAGTACTTC
CASSFISGLQETQYF
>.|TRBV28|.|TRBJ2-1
TGTGCCAGCAGTTTCAGCCTTACCAACAATGAGCAGTTCTTC
CASSFSLTNNEQFF
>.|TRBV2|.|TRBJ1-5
TGTGCCAGCAGTGGACCTGGACAGCGTAATCAGCCCCAGCATTTT
CASSGPGQRNQPQHF
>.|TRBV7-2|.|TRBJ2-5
TGTGCCAGCAGCTTATCGCTGGGGCAAGAGACCCAGTACTTC
CASSLSLGQETQYF
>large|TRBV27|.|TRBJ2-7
TGTGCCAGCAGTGTATCCTCCGGGACGGTGTCCTACGAGCAGTACTTC
CASSVSSGTVSYEQYF
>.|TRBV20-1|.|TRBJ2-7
TGCAGTGCTAGAGATTCGGAGCAGTACTTC
CSARDSEQYF
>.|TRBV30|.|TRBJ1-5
TGTGCCTTACAGGGAGAGCAGGGGCCCCAGCATTTT
CALQGEQGPQHF
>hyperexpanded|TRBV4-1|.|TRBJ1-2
TGCGCCAGCAGCCAAGATCCCCCAGACTTGGACTATGGCTACACCTTC
CASSQDPPDLDYGYTF
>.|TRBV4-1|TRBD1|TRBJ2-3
TGCGCCAGCAGCCAAGAGGGGGACAGGGGGTACACAGATACGCAGTATTTT
CASSQEGDRGYTDTQYF
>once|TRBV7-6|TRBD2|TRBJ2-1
TGTGCCAGCAGCCTAGGGGACTACGACGAGCAGTTCTTC
CASSLGDYDEQFF
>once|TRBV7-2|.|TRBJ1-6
TGTGCCAGCAGCTTAGCTGTGGGGTCCGTTCCGAATTCACCCCTCCACTTT
CASSLAVGSVPNSPLHF
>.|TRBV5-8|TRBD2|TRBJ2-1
TGTGCCAGCAGCAGACTAGCGAATCTCGGTGAGCAGTTCTTC
CASSRLANLGEQFF
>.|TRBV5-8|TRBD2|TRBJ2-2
TGTGCCAGCAGCCAGGGACTAGCGGGAGGCTTCCTGTCCGGGGAGCTGTTTTTT
CASSQGLAGGFLSGELFF